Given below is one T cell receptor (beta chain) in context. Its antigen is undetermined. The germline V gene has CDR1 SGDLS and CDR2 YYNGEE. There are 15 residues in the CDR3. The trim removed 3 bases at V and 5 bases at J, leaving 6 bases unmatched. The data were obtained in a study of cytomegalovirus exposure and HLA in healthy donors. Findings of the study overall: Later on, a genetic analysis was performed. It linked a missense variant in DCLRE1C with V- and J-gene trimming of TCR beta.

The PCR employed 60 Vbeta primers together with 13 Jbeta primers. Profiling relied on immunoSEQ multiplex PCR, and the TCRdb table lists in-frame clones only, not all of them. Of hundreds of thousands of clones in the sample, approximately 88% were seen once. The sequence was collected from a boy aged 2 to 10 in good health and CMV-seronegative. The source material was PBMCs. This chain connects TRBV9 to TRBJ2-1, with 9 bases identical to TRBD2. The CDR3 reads CASSAPAGGHNEQFF. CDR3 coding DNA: TGTGCCAGCAGCGCCCCAGCGGGGGGACACAATGAGCAGTTCTTC.